This T cell receptor (beta chain) is drawn from a study of OX40 agonist ivuxolimab in advanced cancers. Study background: Given to patients was ivuxolimab, an agonistic anti-OX40 (CD134) antibody. Every 2 weeks, patients received ivuxolimab intravenously, dosed at 0.01 to 10 mg/kg. Partial responses occurred in Three dose-escalation patients, one with hepatocellular carcinoma and two with cutaneous melanoma. Study results and limitations: The CD4+ and CD8+ T cells in the blood had expanded clonally by week 6 at 0.1 to 3.0 mg/kg.

Of note for this clone: Its cognate antigen is unknown.

Libraries were prepared by immunoSEQ multiplex PCR; TCRdb keeps only in-frame clonotypes and omits some of them. This table has roughly 76,000 clones, just under 85% appearing once. The V gene's germline CDR1 is MNHEY and CDR2 SVGAGI. The CDR3 consists of 12 residues. V lost 2 bases and J lost 6, with 7 bases in between. The J gene is TRBJ2-5, the V gene TRBV6-5; tentative D call: TRBD2 (5 bases). The clonotype was recovered from an adult with an advanced solid tumor such as melanoma, head and neck, liver or kidney cancer. This specimen consisted of CD4+ or CD8+ T cells sorted from blood, obtained in a trial of the OX40 agonist ivuxolimab. CDR3 residues: CASSYGEQTQYF. The DNA of the CDR3 is TGTGCCAGCAGTTACGGGGAGCAGACCCAGTACTTC.